This T cell receptor beta chain was found in a study of T cell repertoires in cytomegalovirus infection. The CDR3 contains 15 residues. In germline, CDR1 is MDHEN, CDR2 SYDVKM. The V gene lost 4 bases and the J gene lost 7 bases, with 19 bases spanning the gap. TCRdb ran MiXCR on the reads and lists one entry per CDR3 protein. Of 740,000 or so distinct CDR3 sequences listed, under 40% are singletons. Input material: PBMCs. The chain couples TRBV28 to TRBJ1-1; D gene uncertain. The origin of this receptor is a human donor in good health (CMV status not recorded). Some clones in this sample may be carry-over from other donors' samples. The CDR3 loop is CASSSVGLEALEAFF. The CDR3 coding sequence is TGTGCCAGCAGTTCCGTGGGCCTAGAGGCCCTTGAAGCTTTCTTT.